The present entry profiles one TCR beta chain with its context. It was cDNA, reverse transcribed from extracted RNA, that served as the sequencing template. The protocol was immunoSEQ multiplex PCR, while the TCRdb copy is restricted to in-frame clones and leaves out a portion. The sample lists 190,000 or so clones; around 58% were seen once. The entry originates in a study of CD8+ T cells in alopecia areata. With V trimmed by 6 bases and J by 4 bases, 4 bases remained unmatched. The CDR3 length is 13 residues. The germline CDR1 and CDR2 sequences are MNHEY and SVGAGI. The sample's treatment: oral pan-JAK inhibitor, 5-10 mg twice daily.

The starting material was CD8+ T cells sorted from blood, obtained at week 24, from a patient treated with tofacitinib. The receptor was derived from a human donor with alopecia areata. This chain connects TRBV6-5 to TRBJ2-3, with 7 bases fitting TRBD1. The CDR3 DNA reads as TGTGCCAGCAGGACCACAGGGGCAGATACGCAGTATTTT. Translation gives CASRTTGADTQYF.